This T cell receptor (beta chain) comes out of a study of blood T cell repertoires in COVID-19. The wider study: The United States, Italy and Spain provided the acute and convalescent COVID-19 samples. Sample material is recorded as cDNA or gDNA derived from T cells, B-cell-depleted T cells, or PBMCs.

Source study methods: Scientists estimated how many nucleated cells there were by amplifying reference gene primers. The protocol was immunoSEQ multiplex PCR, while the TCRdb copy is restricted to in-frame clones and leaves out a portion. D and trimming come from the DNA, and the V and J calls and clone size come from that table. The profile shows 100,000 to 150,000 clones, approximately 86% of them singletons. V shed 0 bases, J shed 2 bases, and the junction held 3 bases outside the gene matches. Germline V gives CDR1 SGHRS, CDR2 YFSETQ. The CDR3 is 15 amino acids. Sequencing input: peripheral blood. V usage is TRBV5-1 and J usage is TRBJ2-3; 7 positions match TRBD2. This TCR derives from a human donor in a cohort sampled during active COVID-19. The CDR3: CASSLVAGDTDTQYF. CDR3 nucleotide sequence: TGCGCCAGCAGCTTGGTGGCGGGAGACACAGATACGCAGTATTTT. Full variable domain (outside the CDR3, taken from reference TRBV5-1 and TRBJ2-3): KAGVTQTPRYLIKTRGQQVTLSCSPISGHRSVSWYQQTPGQGLQFLFEYFSETQRNKGNFPGRFSGRQFSNSRSEMNVSTLELGDSALYLCASSLVAGDTDTQYFGPGTRLTVL.